Below, 21 T cell receptor beta chains from the same sample are listed, as sequenced in a study of blood T cell repertoires in COVID-19. Profiled with immunoSEQ multiplex PCR; TCRdb holds only in-frame clones, not every one. Of 65,000 to 80,000 clones detected, around 90% appear once; the ten largest clones hold roughly 4.4%. The specimen sequenced was peripheral blood. The receptors were gathered from a man aged 50 to 60 with active COVID-19.

The CDR3 coding sequence is TGTGCCAGCAGCCTCAGGACAGGGAGCACCGGGGAGCTGTTTTTT. Encoded protein: CASSLRTGSTGELFF. This rearrangement joins TRBV7-3 to TRBJ2-2; 8 nucleotides agree with TRBD1. V lost 5 bases, J lost 4 bases, and 6 bases stayed unmatched. The CDR3 runs to 15 residues. Germline values: CDR1 SGHTA, CDR2 FQGTGA.

The chain couples TRBV5-1 to TRBJ2-5; D gene uncertain. V shed 0 bases and J shed 7 bases, with 7 bases lying between them. Germline CDR1 SGHRS, CDR2 YFSETQ. The CDR3 covers 12 residues. In DNA form, the CDR3 reads TGCGCCAGCAGCTTGGTATCAGGGACCCAGTACTTC. This encodes CASSLVSGTQYF.

The CDR3 here is CASSLSRGRGYGYTF. The CDR3 DNA reads TGTGCCAGCAGCCTGTCCAGGGGGCGCGGGTATGGCTACACCTTC. The chain joins TRBV5-5 to TRBJ1-2; TRBD1 aligns across 8 bases. The CDR3 loop spans 15 amino acids. J gave up 5 bases and V 4 bases, and 10 bases lay outside the gene matches. Per the germline V gene, CDR1 is SGHKS and CDR2 is YYEKEE (reference sequence).

The CDR3 sequence: CASRMGQGISYEQYF. As DNA, the CDR3 is TGTGCCAGCAGGATGGGACAGGGGATCTCCTACGAGCAGTACTTC. V gene TRBV6-5 combines with J gene TRBJ2-7; 10 positions match TRBD1. The V gene end was trimmed by 6 bases and the J gene end by 0 bases; junction bases not matched to a gene: 5. This CDR3 is 15 amino acids long. Germline CDR1 reads MNHEY; CDR2 reads SVGAGI.

V usage is TRBV10-3 and J usage is TRBJ1-5, with unresolved D. CDR3 length: 13 residues. Trimming cost V 4 bases and J 3 bases, with 7 bases left between them. The V gene's germline CDR1 is ENHRY and CDR2 SYGVKD. The CDR3 loop reads CAISVSVNQPQHF. CDR3 sequence (DNA): TGTGCCATCAGTGTATCGGTCAATCAGCCCCAGCATTTT.

This clone was counted a few times. The chain joins TRBV6-4 to TRBJ2-2; no clear D gene. V was clipped by 4 bases and J by 0 bases, with 3 bases between them. Germline CDR1 MRHNA, CDR2 SNTAGT. CDR3 length: 13 amino acids. The CDR3 reads CASSATNTGELFF. Here the CDR3 DNA reads TGTGCCAGCAGTGCCACGAACACCGGGGAGCTGTTTTTT.

The CDR3 spells CATSDLAVDTGELFF. CDR3 sequence (DNA): TGTGCCACCAGTGATTTAGCGGTTGACACCGGGGAGCTGTTTTTT. The gene calls are TRBV24-1 and TRBJ2-2; TRBD2 is a possible D gene (5 bases). Germline values: CDR1 KGHDR, CDR2 SFDVKD. The CDR3 spans 15 residues. Trimming took off 1 base at V and 3 bases at J, with 8 bases between the two ends.

The V gene is TRBV30, the J gene TRBJ2-2; 11 bases align to TRBD2. This CDR3 spans 16 amino acids. V shed 3 bases and J 9 bases; nucleotides not matched to a gene: 12. Per the germline V gene, CDR1 is GTSNPN and CDR2 is SVGIG (reference sequence). CDR3 in DNA: TGTGCCTGGAGGGTTCTAGCGGGGGGCCCCGGTAGGGAGCTGTTTTTT. As protein: CAWRVLAGGPGRELFF.

J is TRBJ2-7 and V is TRBV5-1; 8 nucleotides match TRBD1. Germline CDR1 reads SGHRS; CDR2 reads YFSETQ. Trimming removed 4 bases from V and 5 bases from J; junction bases left unmatched: 8. The CDR3 totals 14 residues. CDR3 DNA: TGCGCCAGCAGCCCTGGACAGGGTGCCCACGAGCAGTACTTC. Amino acid sequence: CASSPGQGAHEQYF.

This rearrangement joins TRBV6-2 or TRBV6-3 to TRBJ1-2, with D possibly matching TRBD1 (6 bases). The CDR3 loop spans 14 amino acids. Trimming removed 8 bases from V and 1 base from J, with 14 bases in between. Germline lookup yields CDR1 MNHEY and CDR2 SVGEGT. CDR3 loop: CASRQGKDNYGYTF. In nucleotides, the CDR3 is TGTGCCAGCCGCCAGGGGAAGGATAACTATGGCTACACCTTC.

This chain joins TRBV11-2 and TRBJ1-2; 7 nucleotides match TRBD1. The CDR3 is 16 residues long. J gave up 1 base and V 1 base, and 6 bases lay outside the gene matches. Germline CDR1 and CDR2: SGHAT and FQNNGV. The CDR3 DNA is TGTGCCAGCAGCTTAGCGGACAGGCGAATTAACTATGGCTACACCTTC. The encoded protein is CASSLADRRINYGYTF.

The V gene is TRBV3-1 (or the pseudogene TRBV3-2), the J gene TRBJ2-1, with D possibly matching TRBD2 (6 bases). Looked up from germline, CDR1 is LGHDT and CDR2 is YNNKEL (reference sequence). The CDR3 loop spans 16 amino acids. With 2 bases removed from V and 6 bases from J, the gap between germline ends came to 17 bases. CDR3 region: CASSQLTGLGANEQFF. CDR3 nucleotides: TGTGCCAGCAGCCAACTTACGGGACTGGGAGCCAATGAGCAGTTCTTC.

The chain is built from TRBV12-3 or TRBV12-4 and TRBJ1-1, with D possibly matching TRBD1 (5 bases). Deletions cut 8 bases from V and 3 bases from J, with 13 bases between. CDR3 length: 13 amino acids. CDR3 in DNA: TGTGCCAGCCGGGGGGGGTCGCACACTGAAGCTTTCTTT. Protein: CASRGGSHTEAFF.

The chain carries TRBV5-1 and TRBJ1-2; a weak D match, TRBD1 (5 bases). Germline loops: CDR1 SGHRS, CDR2 YFSETQ. The CDR3 is 13 amino acids. V was cut by 4 bases and J by 4 bases, with 11 bases left in between. As DNA, the CDR3 is TGCGCCAGCAGCGAGACAGCGCCCTATGGCTACACCTTC. It specifies CASSETAPYGYTF.

This rearrangement joins TRBV4-1 to TRBJ2-6; TRBD1 is a possible D gene (6 bases). This CDR3 comprises 22 residues. Trimming left V 6 bases short and J 0 bases short, with 30 bases between. In germline, CDR1 is MGHRA, CDR2 YSYEKL. The CDR3 reads CASSPLPRDIYSRDSGANVLTF. In DNA form, the CDR3 reads TGCGCCAGCAGTCCTCTACCGAGGGACATATACTCCCGGGACTCTGGGGCCAACGTCCTGACTTTC.

The chain uses TRBV24-1 and TRBJ2-5, with 11 positions matching TRBD2. V lost 4 bases to trimming and J lost 4 bases; unmatched junction nucleotides: 4. The CDR3 spans 15 residues. In germline, CDR1 is KGHDR, CDR2 SFDVKD. CDR3 DNA: TGTGCCACCAGTGACCTAACTAGCGGGGGAGAGACCCAGTACTTC. Translation: CATSDLTSGGETQYF.

The chain carries TRBV28 and TRBJ2-1; 8 bases map to TRBD2. The germline gives CDR1 MDHEN, CDR2 SYDVKM. This CDR3 is built from 14 residues. Unmatched junction bases numbered 8, after V lost 4 bases and J lost 9 bases. The CDR3 coding sequence is TGTGCCAGCAGTTCGGGACTAGTTAATGGTGAGCAGTTCTTC. This sequence encodes CASSSGLVNGEQFF.

The gene calls are TRBV28 and TRBJ2-4; the D gene is possibly TRBD1 (5 bases). From germline, CDR1 is MDHEN and CDR2 SYDVKM. The CDR3 runs 14 residues. V was pared by 6 bases and J by 1 base, with 10 bases between. CDR3 nucleotides: TGTGCCAGCAGGCAGGGTTGGGCCAAAAACATTCAGTACTTC. This gives the protein CASRQGWAKNIQYF.

V is TRBV7-8 and J is TRBJ2-2, with TRBD1 matching 7 bases. Germline V CDR1 and CDR2: SGHVS, FQNEAQ. CDR3 length equals 16 residues. V shed 5 bases and J 1 base; nucleotides not matched to a gene: 7. The CDR3 DNA is TGTGCCAGCAGCATCTCCGGGACAGTGAACACCGGGGAGCTGTTTTTT. Its translation: CASSISGTVNTGELFF.

The chain links TRBV5-5 to TRBJ2-3; D is unresolved. CDR1 and CDR2 (germline): SGHKS, YYEKEE (reference sequence). Trimming removed 4 bases from V and 8 bases from J, with 23 bases in between. The CDR3 loop spans 16 amino acids. This CDR3 is CASSITPGLKRGTQYF. The CDR3 DNA follows: TGTGCCAGCAGCATTACCCCCGGCCTTAAGCGTGGTACGCAGTATTTT.

This chain connects TRBV19 to TRBJ2-1, with D possibly being TRBD1 (6 bases). This CDR3 has 12 residues. In germline, CDR1 is LNHDA, CDR2 SQIVND (reference sequence). V lost 6 bases, J lost 9 bases, and 12 bases lay in between. CDR3 nucleotide sequence: TGTGCCAGTAGCACAGGGAGCGGTGAGCAGTTCTTC. This translates into CASSTGSGEQFF.